The 2 T cell receptor beta chains in this list originate from one sample, sequenced in a study of radiotherapy plus CTLA-4 blockade in lung cancer. The repertoire was sequenced with immunoSEQ multiplex PCR; TCRdb's copy has only in-frame clones and lacks some. The sample yields roughly 110,000 clones, under 90% seen once. The starting material was peripheral blood, obtained from a patient treated with radiotherapy plus ipilimumab. The receptors derive from a human donor with non-small cell lung cancer that progressed on radiotherapy plus ipilimumab. Some clones in this sample may be carry-over from other donors' samples.

V is TRBV28 and J is TRBJ1-2, with D unresolved. The germline V gene encodes CDR1 MDHEN and CDR2 SYDVKM. The germline V and J ends were trimmed by 3 bases and 5 bases, with 7 bases remaining between them. The CDR3 length is 12 residues. The chain's CDR3 is CASSLVGYGYTF. The CDR3, as DNA: TGTGCCAGCAGTTTGGTCGGATATGGCTACACCTTC.

This rearrangement joins TRBV11-1 to TRBJ1-1; 10 bases are shared with TRBD1. The CDR3 runs 14 residues. Trimming removed 8 bases from V and 3 bases from J; junction bases left unmatched: 6. Germline V lookup: CDR1 SGHAT, CDR2 FQDESV (reference sequence). CDR3 sequence reads: CASSWDRGYTEAFF. As DNA, the CDR3 is TGTGCCAGCTCGTGGGACAGGGGCTACACTGAAGCTTTCTTT.